The 30 T cell receptor beta chains in this list originate from one sample, sequenced in a study of CD8+CD57+ T cells in acquired aplastic anemia. TCR beta VDJ and CDR3 profiling used genomic DNA as template. TCRdb fed the reads into MiXCR, producing one record per CDR3 protein. The sample shows approximately 150,000 distinct CDR3 sequences, 60% to 80% of them seen only once. In patients chosen for sequencing, flow cytometry had shown CD8+CD57+ cell expansion. Sequences were obtained from sorted CD4+, CD8+, or CD8+CD57+ T cells (not recorded which) from PBMCs. The receptors were sampled from a human donor with aplastic anemia.

This clonotype was observed a few times. The chain combines TRBV5-1 with TRBJ2-7, with 8 bases that match TRBD1. The CDR3 runs 13 residues. Germline values: CDR1 SGHRS, CDR2 YFSETQ. The junction had 5 bases not matched to a gene; V was cut back by 4 bases and J by 5 bases. CDR3 nucleotides: TGCGCCAGCAGCGAAGGACAGGGTAACGAGCAGTACTTC. It specifies CASSEGQGNEQYF.

The chain carries TRBV19 and TRBJ2-5; TRBD2 matches 8 bases. CDR3 length: 17 amino acids. Per the germline V gene, CDR1 is LNHDA and CDR2 is SQIVND (reference sequence). With 8 bases clipped from V and 0 bases from J, the junction kept 14 bases outside the gene matches. The CDR3 reads CASSRVAGLRYQETQYF. DNA of the CDR3: TGTGCCAGTTCCCGGGTAGCGGGGCTTCGGTACCAAGAGACCCAGTACTTC.

This clonotype was recorded a few times. The chain joins TRBV6-2 or TRBV6-3 to TRBJ2-1; no clear D. CDR3 length: 14 amino acids. V was clipped by 3 bases and J by 5 bases, with 11 bases between them. The germline gives CDR1 MNHEY, CDR2 SVGEGT. In DNA, the CDR3 is TGTGCCAGCAGTTATGAAGGCCCCCACAATGAGCAGTTCTTC. It yields the protein CASSYEGPHNEQFF.

The chain combines TRBV7-8 with TRBJ2-7; maybe TRBD2 (6 bases). The CDR3 sequence is 15 residues long. Trimming removed 4 bases from V and 1 base from J, with 14 bases in between. Per the germline V gene, CDR1 is SGHVS and CDR2 is FQNEAQ. The CDR3 is CASSSRRDWSYEQYF. The DNA of the CDR3 is TGTGCCAGCAGCTCACGTCGGGACTGGTCCTACGAGCAGTACTTC.

V and J are TRBV20-1 and TRBJ1-6; maybe TRBD1 (5 bases). The CDR3 consists of 13 residues. From germline, CDR1 is DFQATT and CDR2 SNEGSKA (reference sequence). The V and J ends lost 3 bases and 8 bases respectively, with 11 bases between them. The CDR3, as DNA: TGCAGTGCTAGTTTCGAGGGGCATTCACCCCTCCACTTT. Translated, it gives CSASFEGHSPLHF.

The chain employs TRBV29-1 and TRBJ2-1, with D tentatively TRBD2 (6 bases). Per germline, CDR1 SQVTM and CDR2 ANQGSEA. V shed 7 bases and J shed 5 bases, with 15 bases lying between them. The CDR3 spans 13 residues. This CDR3 is CSERRGFDNEQFF. The CDR3 DNA sequence: TGCAGCGAACGGAGGGGTTTCGACAATGAGCAGTTCTTC.

This clonotype occurred once. The V and J genes are TRBV5-1 and TRBJ2-7; the match to TRBD2 covers 7 bases. The CDR3 spans 15 residues. The trim removed 1 base at V and 0 bases at J, leaving 4 bases unmatched. Germline V gene sequence: CDR1 SGHRS, CDR2 YFSETQ. CDR3 loop: CASSLTSASSYEQYF. The CDR3 region has the DNA TGCGCCAGCAGCTTGACTAGCGCTAGCTCCTACGAGCAGTACTTC.

This chain joins TRBV20-1 and TRBJ2-2, with 14 bases aligning to TRBD2. Germline trimming cut 6 bases from V and 6 bases from J; bases unmatched to any gene: 12. Germline CDR1 is DFQATT and CDR2 is SNEGSKA (reference sequence). The CDR3 is 17 amino acids. This CDR3 reads CSAPTGTSGGAAGELFF. CDR3 bases: TGCAGTGCGCCCACCGGGACTAGCGGGGGAGCGGCCGGGGAGCTGTTTTTT.

The J gene is TRBJ2-7, the V gene TRBV9, with TRBD2 as a possible D gene (7 bases). The germline V gene encodes CDR1 SGDLS and CDR2 YYNGEE. CDR3 length: 14 residues. V lost 0 bases, J lost 3 bases, and 10 bases lay in between. The CDR3 loop reads CASSVAGGVYEQYF. CDR3 DNA: TGTGCCAGCAGCGTAGCGGGGGGCGTCTACGAGCAGTACTTC.

The chain is built from TRBV5-1 and TRBJ2-5; D not certain. Germline CDR1 is SGHRS and CDR2 is YFSETQ. The CDR3 extends over 14 amino acids. The V gene lost 2 bases and the J gene lost 5 bases, with 13 bases spanning the gap. The CDR3, as DNA: TGCGCCAGCAGCTTCTCCGGCCCCCAGGAGACCCAGTACTTC. Its translation is CASSFSGPQETQYF.

This clonotype was counted a few times. The CDR3 region is CSVGDFYGYTF. The CDR3, as DNA: TGCAGCGTTGGGGATTTCTATGGCTACACCTTC. The genes are TRBV29-1 and TRBJ1-2, with D unresolved. CDR3 length equals 11 residues. V shed 4 bases and J shed 4 bases, with 7 bases lying between them. Germline lookup yields CDR1 SQVTM and CDR2 ANQGSEA.

This clonotype showed up just a few times. The CDR3 sequence is CASIKTGGSGYGYTF. CDR3 sequence (DNA): TGTGCCAGCATTAAGACAGGGGGCAGTGGCTATGGCTACACCTTC. This sequence joins TRBV7-9 and TRBJ1-2; 10 nucleotides line up with TRBD1. The ends lost 7 bases at V and 4 bases at J; junction bases unmatched: 9. The germline CDR1 and CDR2 sequences are SEHNR and FQNEAQ (reference sequence). CDR3 length: 15 amino acids.

This rearrangement joins TRBV7-3 to TRBJ2-5; TRBD2 is a possible D gene (5 bases). Germline V gene lookup returns CDR1 SGHTA and CDR2 FQGTGA. CDR3 length: 14 amino acids. Trimming removed 5 bases from V and 0 bases from J, with 10 bases in between. CDR3 DNA sequence: TGTGCCAGCAGCCCGACGGGAAACCAAGAGACCCAGTACTTC. Amino acids: CASSPTGNQETQYF.

This clonotype was found many times. The chain has TRBV5-1 and TRBJ2-2; 7 positions match TRBD1. The trim removed 7 bases at V and 7 bases at J, leaving 16 bases unmatched. CDR1 is SGHRS, CDR2 YFSETQ, per germline. This CDR3 has 16 amino acids. The CDR3 is CASRTPHTGADGELFF. The CDR3, as DNA: TGCGCCAGCCGAACCCCCCATACAGGGGCAGACGGGGAGCTGTTTTTT.

The CDR3, as DNA: TGTGCCAGCAGTTGGGGGCGCGGTTCACCCCTCCACTTT. Its protein product is CASSWGRGSPLHF. This chain joins TRBV6-6 and TRBJ1-6, with D possibly matching TRBD1 (6 bases). Germline V CDR1 and CDR2: MNHNY, SVGAGI (reference sequence). CDR3 length equals 13 residues. V lost 4 bases to trimming and J lost 9 bases, with 10 bases between them.

This clonotype came up once. The chain joins TRBV29-1 to TRBJ1-1; no clear D gene. V shed 5 bases and J shed 11 bases, with 9 bases lying between them. CDR1 SQVTM and CDR2 ANQGSEA come from the germline V gene. The CDR3 consists of 9 residues. Here the CDR3 DNA reads TGCAGCGTTTCCTCCGGGGCTTTCTTT. As protein: CSVSSGAFF.

V usage is TRBV7-9 and J usage is TRBJ2-7; unclear D gene. The CDR3 length is 12 residues. The germline V and J ends were trimmed by 5 bases and 6 bases, with 11 bases remaining between them. The germline gives CDR1 SEHNR, CDR2 FQNEAQ (reference sequence). The CDR3 region has the DNA TGTGCCAGCAGCCCCGACTCACGCGAGCAGTACTTC. This translates into CASSPDSREQYF.

The J gene is TRBJ2-7, the V gene TRBV12-3 or TRBV12-4, with 10 bases aligning to TRBD1. V dropped 5 bases and J dropped 6; count of bases not matched to a gene: 13. The CDR3 covers 16 residues. The chain's CDR3 is CASSNSRDRGWIEQYF. CDR3 nucleotides: TGTGCCAGCAGTAACTCCCGGGACAGGGGCTGGATCGAGCAGTACTTC.

The chain has TRBV7-9 and TRBJ2-6; 8 bases align to TRBD2. CDR1 is SEHNR, CDR2 FQNEAQ, per germline (reference sequence). The CDR3 is 16 amino acids. V shed 6 bases and J 2 bases; nucleotides not matched to a gene: 6. DNA for the CDR3: TGTGCCAGCAGACCTAGCGGGCCCCCTGGGGCCAACGTCCTGACTTTC. Translation: CASRPSGPPGANVLTF. Using reference TRBV7-9 and TRBJ2-6 for the parts outside the CDR3, the full variable domain is DTGVSQNPRHKITKRGQNVTFRCDPISEHNRLYWYRQTLGQGPEFLTYFQNEAQLEKSRLLSDRFSAERPKGSFSTLEIQRTEQGDSAMYLCASRPSGPPGANVLTFGAGSRLTVL.

The J gene is TRBJ1-6, the V gene TRBV19; perhaps TRBD1 as D (5 bases). The germline V gene has CDR1 LNHDA and CDR2 SQIVND (reference sequence). Trimming shortened V by 5 bases and J by 6 bases, and 14 bases separated the two germline ends. This CDR3 contains 15 residues. CDR3 sequence (DNA): TGTGCCAGTAGTGTATCCGCGACAGCTAATTCACCCCTCCACTTT. Translated, it gives CASSVSATANSPLHF.

The chain is built from TRBV7-8 and TRBJ2-3; possibly TRBD2 for D (7 bases). The CDR3 consists of 12 residues. Germline V lookup: CDR1 SGHVS, CDR2 FQNEAQ. CDR3 sequence: CAGGGGGDTQYF. For the CDR3, the DNA is TGTGCTGGGGGCGGGGGCGGGGATACGCAGTATTTT.

The V gene is TRBV7-2, the J gene TRBJ2-6; TRBD1 matches at 7 bases. This CDR3 region has 13 residues. From germline, CDR1 is SGHTA and CDR2 FQGNSA. Trimming removed 4 bases from V and 14 bases from J; junction bases left unmatched: 8. The CDR3: CASSSGQALFLTF. The CDR3 nucleotides are TGTGCCAGCAGCTCCGGACAGGCCCTCTTCCTGACTTTC.

This clonotype was counted many times. The CDR3 loop reads CATSRERGGEGETQYF. As DNA, the CDR3 is TGTGCCACCAGCAGAGAGAGGGGGGGCGAGGGGGAGACCCAGTACTTC. This sequence joins TRBV15 and TRBJ2-5; D possibly corresponds to TRBD2 (7 bases). The V gene lost 0 bases and the J gene lost 5 bases, with 16 bases spanning the gap. From germline, CDR1 is LNHNV and CDR2 YYDKDF (reference sequence). The CDR3 is 16 residues long.

The rearrangement uses TRBV7-3 and TRBJ1-1; no clear D gene. From germline, CDR1 is SGHTA and CDR2 FQGTGA. The ends were cut back, 3 bases at V and 4 bases at J, with 15 bases in the middle. The CDR3 spans 15 residues. The CDR3 loop is CASSLGGQVGTEAFF. The DNA of the CDR3 is TGTGCCAGCAGCTTGGGTGGGCAGGTGGGCACTGAAGCTTTCTTT.

This clonotype was counted a few times. This chain joins TRBV25-1 and TRBJ2-5; possible D gene TRBD2, 6 bases. Germline CDR1 MGHDK, CDR2 SYGVNS. V was cut by 4 bases and J by 5 bases, with 11 bases left in between. The CDR3 spans 13 residues. CDR3 nucleotide sequence: TGTGCCAGCAGTGTCGGGGGTGGGGAGACCCAGTACTTC. Translated: CASSVGGGETQYF.

This clonotype has just a few counts. The chain employs TRBV2 and TRBJ2-7, with D possibly being TRBD1 or TRBD2 (5 bases each). Germline CDR1 SNHLY, CDR2 FYNNEI. The CDR3 covers 13 residues. Trimming shortened V by 8 bases and J by 6 bases, and 17 bases separated the two germline ends. The CDR3 sequence: CASWDRLAVEQYF. Here the CDR3 DNA reads TGTGCCAGCTGGGACCGGCTTGCAGTCGAGCAGTACTTC. The whole variable domain, filled in from reference TRBV2 and TRBJ2-7, reads EPEVTQTPSHQVTQMGQEVILRCVPISNHLYFYWYRQILGQKVEFLVSFYNNEISEKSEIFDDQFSVERPDGSNFTLKIRSTKLEDSAMYFCASWDRLAVEQYFGPGTRLTVT.

This clonotype was seen just once. V gene TRBV19 combines with J gene TRBJ2-7; D possibly corresponds to TRBD2 (7 bases). The germline V gene has CDR1 LNHDA and CDR2 SQIVND (reference sequence). CDR3 size: 16 residues. With 4 bases removed from V and 2 bases from J, the gap between germline ends came to 18 bases. The CDR3 is CASSNSGGHLPYEQYF. The DNA of the CDR3 is TGTGCCAGTAGTAATTCGGGGGGACACCTTCCCTACGAGCAGTACTTC.

The chain links TRBV6-5 to TRBJ2-6; D possibly corresponds to TRBD1 (5 bases). CDR1 and CDR2 (germline): MNHEY, SVGAGI. Deletions cut 5 bases from V and 0 bases from J, with 8 bases between. The CDR3 extends over 15 amino acids. CDR3 bases: TGTGCCAGCAGTCCCAGGGTCTCTGGGGCCAACGTCCTGACTTTC. Protein: CASSPRVSGANVLTF.

In this sample, this clonotype turned up once. The chain couples TRBV24-1 to TRBJ2-1, with TRBD1 as a possible D gene (6 bases). V was shortened by 4 bases and J by 7 bases, with 19 bases between the two germline ends. The CDR3 totals 16 residues. Per the germline V gene, CDR1 is KGHDR and CDR2 is SFDVKD. Here the CDR3 reads CATSEAGTLNRNEQFF. The CDR3 DNA is TGTGCCACCAGTGAAGCCGGGACATTGAATCGGAATGAGCAGTTCTTC.

This clonotype has only a few counts. An end of the junction does not agree with germline; a read error may underlie this. V is TRBV7-7 and J is TRBJ2-5, with D maybe TRBD2 (6 bases). The CDR3 runs to 15 residues. Germline V gives CDR1 SSHAT, CDR2 FNYEAQ (reference sequence). The CDR3 nucleotides read TGTGCTAGCAGCCTAGGATTTGGGAGGCAAGAGACCCAGTACTTC. The encoded protein is CASSLGFGRQETQYF.